The clone carrying this T cell receptor (beta chain) was recorded at least ten times. Its matching antigen is unknown. PBMCs numbering 2 million and stored at -80 C yielded the unsorted libraries. TCRdb re-analysed the 5' RACE reads in MiXCR, keeping a single row per CDR3 protein. Of tens of thousands of distinct CDR3 sequences in the sample, around 4% were seen once. The CDR3 extends over 15 amino acids. V lost 0 bases to trimming and J lost 2 bases, with 14 bases between them. Per germline, CDR1 DFQATT and CDR2 SNEGSKA (reference sequence). The data are from a study of neurological immune-mediated disorders. Study as a whole: Of the multiple sclerosis patients, some 35 in total, some 30 were relapsing-remitting and 3 were secondary progressive. Notes on the study in general: A possible signature appeared as one related-CDR3 cluster, in which phylogenetic grouping placed the repertoires of 18 of 34 multiple sclerosis patients. Among expanded clones, no CDR3 amino acid sequences were shared across subjects, a pattern suggesting private repertoires in all groups.

This chain joins TRBV20-1 and TRBJ2-7; a weak D match, TRBD2 (5 bases). The sequenced sample consisted of PBMCs. The TCR comes from a young man with multiple sclerosis. CDR3 sequence: CSARDPGGSTYEQYF. CDR3 DNA: TGCAGTGCTAGAGATCCTGGAGGCTCTACCTACGAGCAGTACTTC.